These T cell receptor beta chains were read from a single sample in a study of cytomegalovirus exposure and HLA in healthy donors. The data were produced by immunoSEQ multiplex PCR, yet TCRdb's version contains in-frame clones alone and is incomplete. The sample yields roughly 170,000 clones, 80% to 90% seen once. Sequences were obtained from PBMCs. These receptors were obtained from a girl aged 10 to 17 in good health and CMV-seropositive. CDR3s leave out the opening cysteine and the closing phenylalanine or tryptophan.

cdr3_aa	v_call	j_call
ASSVGGGVNTEAF	TRBV9	TRBJ1-1
ASSFRGKASYEQY	TRBV7-8	TRBJ2-7
ASSLEGDSNQPQH	TRBV5-1	TRBJ1-5
SVEVVAGGSYNEQF	TRBV29-1	TRBJ2-1
ASSFRQAGSYEQY	TRBV28	TRBJ2-7
ASSHGQGDNGYT	TRBV5-4	TRBJ1-2
SVDPRAIAGGWNEQF	TRBV29-1	TRBJ2-1
ASSPGDRGQETQY	TRBV18	TRBJ2-5
ASSSGRTGGHYGYT	TRBV6-5	TRBJ1-2
ASSWTINYEQY	TRBV19	TRBJ2-7
ASSLGGAFNQPQH	TRBV27	TRBJ1-5
ASSVAESTDTQY	TRBV5-1	TRBJ2-3
ASSRDRGEQY	TRBV21-1	TRBJ2-7
ASSLISRDEQY	TRBV5-8	TRBJ2-7
AWSAGGTGRGYT	TRBV30	TRBJ1-2
ASSLGASGGRYGYT	TRBV7-9	TRBJ1-2
ASSVASDRGHRDYGYT	TRBV9	TRBJ1-2
ASSWGTSGATDTQY	TRBV5-1	TRBJ2-3
ASSKGQGSVYT	TRBV11-2	TRBJ1-2
ASSDPDRVAEAF	TRBV25-1	TRBJ1-1
ASSEKVLAGLPGKAKNIQY	TRBV6-1	TRBJ2-4
ASSLTPGNSGNTIY	TRBV7-9	TRBJ1-3
SVGLRDRGKRSDTGELF	TRBV29-1	TRBJ2-2
ASSSAGGLSNQPQH	TRBV7-9	TRBJ1-5
ASSLLHRDSYGYT	TRBV6-6	TRBJ1-2
ASSLLQGTSKNIQY	TRBV18	TRBJ2-4
ASSSTGSMNTEAF	TRBV7-6	TRBJ1-1
ASSRQPDTQY	TRBV6-5	TRBJ2-3
ASSQDFRDRLN	TRBV4-1	TRBJ2-7
AIKAGPNEQF	TRBV7-6	TRBJ2-1
ASNTRQAFDPQH	TRBV19	TRBJ1-5
ASSSRQTEQY	TRBV6-5	TRBJ2-7
ASSPMNTEAF	TRBV18	TRBJ1-1
ASSDAGTGSGNTIY	TRBV6-4	TRBJ1-3
ASSHPEYTEAF	TRBV7-9	TRBJ1-1
ASSRSPNTGELF	TRBV7-9	TRBJ2-2
ASSEASNRGLLNTIY	TRBV2	TRBJ1-3
ASSESAGGNTEAF	TRBV10-1	TRBJ1-1
ASSYSSVNYGYT	TRBV6-6	TRBJ1-2
ASSLAQGQGPATNEKLF	TRBV7-9	TRBJ1-4
ASSDPLRGTYEQY	TRBV2	TRBJ2-7
ASSKAPHSQGTYGYT	TRBV4-2	TRBJ1-2
ASSELAGGPSTDTQY	TRBV6-1	TRBJ2-3
ASISRDNQETQY	TRBV7-8	TRBJ2-5
ASWTGSSGNTIY	TRBV5-1	TRBJ1-3
ASSSYLQGGNGGYT	TRBV11-2	TRBJ1-2
ASSLSSNGELF	TRBV4-2	TRBJ2-2
ASSTPRAPSSPLH	TRBV5-6	TRBJ1-6
ASSEARAF	TRBV2	TRBJ1-1